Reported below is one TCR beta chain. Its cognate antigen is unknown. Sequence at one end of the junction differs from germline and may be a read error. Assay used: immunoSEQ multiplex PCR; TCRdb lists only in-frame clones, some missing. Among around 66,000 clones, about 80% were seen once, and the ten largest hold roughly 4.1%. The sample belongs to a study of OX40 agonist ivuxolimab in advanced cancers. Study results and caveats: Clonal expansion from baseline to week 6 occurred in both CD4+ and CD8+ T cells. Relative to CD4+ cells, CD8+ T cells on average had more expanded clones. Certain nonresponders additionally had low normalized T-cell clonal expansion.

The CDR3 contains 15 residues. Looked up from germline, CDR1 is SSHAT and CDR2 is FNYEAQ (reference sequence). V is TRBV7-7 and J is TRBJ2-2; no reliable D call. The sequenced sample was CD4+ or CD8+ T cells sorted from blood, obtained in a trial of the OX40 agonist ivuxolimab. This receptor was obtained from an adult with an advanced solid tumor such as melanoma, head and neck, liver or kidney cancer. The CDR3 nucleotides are TGTGCTAGCAGCCCCACAGTGGCGAGCACCGGGGAGCTGTTTTTT. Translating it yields CASSPTVASTGELFF.